This TCR beta chain was found in a study of tumor and adjacent non-tumor tissue in lung cancer. On the study more broadly: Patients were aged about 31 to 85, fewer than twelve men and about five women, stage I to III. On average, productive TCRbeta reads reached around 4 million per sample.

Study-wide points: Tumor repertoires had a smaller top 100 clone share than normal lung. Compared with tumor, normal lung showed significantly lower TCR diversity.

On this clonotype itself: Its antigen is not identified. Here the CDR3 omits its conserved ending phenylalanine or tryptophan, so a read error is the likely source. It is unclear where the CDR3 begins or ends on the DNA, so no DNA is shown, and the CDR3 is as TCRdb lists it.

TCRbeta libraries were built with three rounds of nested PCR, modified from ARM-PCR. One entry per CDR3 protein results from TCRdb running MiXCR on the multiplex PCR reads. The sample includes tens of thousands of distinct CDR3 sequences, roughly 60% of them seen just once. No cell sorting was done before RNA was extracted from the tissue. This non-tumor lung sample came from over 3 cm beyond the tumor edge. The CDR3 region is 15 residues in length, termini included. CDR1 and CDR2 (germline): SGHNT, YENEEA. This TCR was recovered from a woman aged 40 to 50 with non-small cell lung cancer. This chain uses TRBV11-3 with TRBJ2-1. The sample was distant non-tumor lung tissue. The CDR3 loop reads CASRERGGSRNEQSS.